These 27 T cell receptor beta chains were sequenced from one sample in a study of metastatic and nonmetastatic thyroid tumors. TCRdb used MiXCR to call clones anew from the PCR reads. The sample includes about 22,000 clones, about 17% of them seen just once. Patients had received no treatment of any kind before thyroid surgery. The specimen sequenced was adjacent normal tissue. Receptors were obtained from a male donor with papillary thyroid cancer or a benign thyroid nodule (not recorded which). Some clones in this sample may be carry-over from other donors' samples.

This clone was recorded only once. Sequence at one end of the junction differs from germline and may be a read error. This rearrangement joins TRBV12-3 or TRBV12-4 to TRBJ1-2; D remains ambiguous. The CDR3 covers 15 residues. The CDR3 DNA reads TGTGCCAGCAGCCCCGGTCTGGTGGGTGACTATGGCTCCACCTTC. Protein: CASSPGLVGDYGSTF.

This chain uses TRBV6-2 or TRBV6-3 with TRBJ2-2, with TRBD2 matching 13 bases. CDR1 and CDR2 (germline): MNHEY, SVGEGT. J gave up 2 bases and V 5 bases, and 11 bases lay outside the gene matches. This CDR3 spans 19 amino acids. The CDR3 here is CASSTSGLAGWGNTGELFF. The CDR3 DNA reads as TGTGCCAGCAGTACCTCGGGACTAGCGGGGTGGGGTAACACCGGGGAGCTGTTTTTT.

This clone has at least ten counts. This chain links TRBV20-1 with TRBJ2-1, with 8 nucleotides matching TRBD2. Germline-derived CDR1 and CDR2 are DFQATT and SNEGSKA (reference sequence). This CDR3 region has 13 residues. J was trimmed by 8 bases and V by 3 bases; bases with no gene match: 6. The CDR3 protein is CSASREGFDEQFF. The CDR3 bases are TGCAGTGCTAGCCGGGAGGGCTTCGATGAGCAGTTCTTC.

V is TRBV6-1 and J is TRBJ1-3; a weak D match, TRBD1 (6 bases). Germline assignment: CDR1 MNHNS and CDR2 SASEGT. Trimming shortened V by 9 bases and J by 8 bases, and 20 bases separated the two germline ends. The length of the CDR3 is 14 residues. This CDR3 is CARRGTGFVYTIYF. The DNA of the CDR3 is TGTGCCAGAAGGGGTACAGGGTTTGTTTACACCATATATTTT.

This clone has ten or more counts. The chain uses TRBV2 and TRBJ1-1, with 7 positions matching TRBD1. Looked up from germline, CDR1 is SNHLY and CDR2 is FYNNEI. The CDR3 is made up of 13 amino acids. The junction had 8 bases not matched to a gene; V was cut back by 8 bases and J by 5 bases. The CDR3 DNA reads TGTGCCAGCCCCAGAGGGGGCCGGACTGAAGCTTTCTTT. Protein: CASPRGGRTEAFF. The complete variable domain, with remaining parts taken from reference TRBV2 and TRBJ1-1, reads EPEVTQTPSHQVTQMGQEVILRCVPISNHLYFYWYRQILGQKVEFLVSFYNNEISEKSEIFDDQFSVERPDGSNFTLKIRSTKLEDSAMYFCASPRGGRTEAFFGQGTRLTVV.

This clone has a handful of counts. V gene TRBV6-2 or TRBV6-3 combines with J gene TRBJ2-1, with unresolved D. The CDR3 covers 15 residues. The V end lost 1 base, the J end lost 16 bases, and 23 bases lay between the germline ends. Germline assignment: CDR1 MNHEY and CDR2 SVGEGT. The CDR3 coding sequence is TGTGCCAGCAGTTACTTTGATGGATACTACGATGAGCGTTTCTTC. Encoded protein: CASSYFDGYYDERFF.

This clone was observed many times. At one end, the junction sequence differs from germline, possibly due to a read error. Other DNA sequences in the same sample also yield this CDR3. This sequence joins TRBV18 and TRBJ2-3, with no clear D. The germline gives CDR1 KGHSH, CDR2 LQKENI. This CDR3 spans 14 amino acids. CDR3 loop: CASSPPIAVDTQYF. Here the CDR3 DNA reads TGCGCCAGCTCACCACCTATAGCCGTAGATACGCAGTATTTT.

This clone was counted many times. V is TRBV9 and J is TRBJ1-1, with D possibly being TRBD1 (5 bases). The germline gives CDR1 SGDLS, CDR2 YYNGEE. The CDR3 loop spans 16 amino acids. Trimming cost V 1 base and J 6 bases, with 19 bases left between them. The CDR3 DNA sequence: TGTGCCAGCAGCGTACATGGAGGGGCCGCGGTGTCTGAAGCTTTCTTT. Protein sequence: CASSVHGGAAVSEAFF.

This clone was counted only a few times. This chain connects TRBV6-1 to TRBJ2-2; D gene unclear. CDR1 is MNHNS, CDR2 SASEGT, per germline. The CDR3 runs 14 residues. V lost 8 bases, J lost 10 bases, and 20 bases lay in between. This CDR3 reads CASVVALNTVELFF. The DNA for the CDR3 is TGTGCCAGCGTGGTGGCATTGAACACTGTGGAGCTGTTTTTT.

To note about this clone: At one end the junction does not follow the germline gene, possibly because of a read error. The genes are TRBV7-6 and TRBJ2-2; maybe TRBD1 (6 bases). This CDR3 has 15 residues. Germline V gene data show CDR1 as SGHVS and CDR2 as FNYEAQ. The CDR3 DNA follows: TGTACCAGCAGCTTAGCGAGTGGGGGCACCTGGGAGCTGTTTTTT. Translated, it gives CTSSLASGGTWELFF.

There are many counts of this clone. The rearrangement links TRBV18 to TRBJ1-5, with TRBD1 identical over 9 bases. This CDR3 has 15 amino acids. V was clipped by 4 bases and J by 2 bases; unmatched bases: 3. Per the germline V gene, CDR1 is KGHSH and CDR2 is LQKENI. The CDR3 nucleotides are TGTGCCAGCTCACAGGGACAGGGAGGCAATCAGCCCCAGCATTTT. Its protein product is CASSQGQGGNQPQHF. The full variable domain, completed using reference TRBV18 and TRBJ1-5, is NAGVMQNPRHLVRRRGQEARLRCSPMKGHSHVYWYRQLPEEGLKFMVYLQKENIIDESGMPKERFSAEFPKEGPSILRIQQVVRGDSAAYFCASSQGQGGNQPQHFGDGTRLSIL.

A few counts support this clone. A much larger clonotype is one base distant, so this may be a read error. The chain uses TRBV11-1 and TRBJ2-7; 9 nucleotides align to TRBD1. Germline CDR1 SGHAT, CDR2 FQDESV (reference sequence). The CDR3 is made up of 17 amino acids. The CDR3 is CASTSTSGGQGIYEKYF. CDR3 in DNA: TGTGCCAGCACCTCCACCTCGGGGGGACAGGGAATCTACGAGAAGTACTTC.

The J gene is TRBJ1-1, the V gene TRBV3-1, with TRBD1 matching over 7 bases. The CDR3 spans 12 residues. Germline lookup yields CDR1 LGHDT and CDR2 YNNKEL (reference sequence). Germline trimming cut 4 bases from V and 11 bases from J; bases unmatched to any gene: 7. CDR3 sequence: CASSPDRVSAFF. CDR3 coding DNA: TGTGCCAGCAGCCCAGACAGGGTGTCGGCTTTCTTT.

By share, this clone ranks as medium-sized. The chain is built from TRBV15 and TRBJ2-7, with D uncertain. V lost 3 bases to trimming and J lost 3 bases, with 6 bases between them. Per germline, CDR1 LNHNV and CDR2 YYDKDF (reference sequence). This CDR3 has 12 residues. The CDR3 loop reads CATSRGSYEQYF. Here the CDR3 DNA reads TGTGCCACCAGCAGGGGTAGCTACGAGCAGTACTTC.

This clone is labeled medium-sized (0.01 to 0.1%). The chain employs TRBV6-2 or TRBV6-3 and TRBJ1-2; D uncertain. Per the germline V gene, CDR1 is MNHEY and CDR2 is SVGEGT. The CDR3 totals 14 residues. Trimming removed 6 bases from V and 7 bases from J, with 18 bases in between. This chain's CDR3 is CASSRMTLVRGYTF. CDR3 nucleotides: TGTGCCAGCAGCCGCATGACTCTTGTTCGTGGCTACACCTTC.

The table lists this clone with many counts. The chain's CDR3 is CASSGEYNEQFF. The CDR3 DNA follows: TGTGCCAGCAGCGGGGAATACAATGAGCAGTTCTTC. The chain employs TRBV2 and TRBJ2-1, with D perhaps matching TRBD2 (5 bases). This CDR3 comprises 12 residues. The V gene's germline CDR1 is SNHLY and CDR2 FYNNEI. The V and J ends lost 6 bases and 4 bases respectively, with 7 bases between them.

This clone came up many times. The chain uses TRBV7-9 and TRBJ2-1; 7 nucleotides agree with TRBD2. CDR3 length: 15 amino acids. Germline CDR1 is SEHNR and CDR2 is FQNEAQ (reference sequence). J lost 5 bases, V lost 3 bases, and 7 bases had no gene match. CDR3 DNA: TGTGCCAGCAGCTTTAGAACGGGGGGAGACAATGAGCAGTTCTTC. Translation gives CASSFRTGGDNEQFF.

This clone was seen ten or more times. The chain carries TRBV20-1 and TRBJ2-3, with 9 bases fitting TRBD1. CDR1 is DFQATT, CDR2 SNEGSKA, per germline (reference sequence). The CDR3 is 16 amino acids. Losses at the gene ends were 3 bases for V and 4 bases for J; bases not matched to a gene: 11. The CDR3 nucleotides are TGCAGTGCTAGCCTCCCCGGGACAGGGACGGCAGATACGCAGTATTTT. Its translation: CSASLPGTGTADTQYF.

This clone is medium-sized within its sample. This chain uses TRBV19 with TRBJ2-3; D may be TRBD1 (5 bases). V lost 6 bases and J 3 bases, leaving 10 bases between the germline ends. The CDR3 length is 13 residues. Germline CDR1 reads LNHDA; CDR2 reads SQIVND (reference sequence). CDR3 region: CASRVRGTDTQYF. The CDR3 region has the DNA TGTGCCAGTAGGGTTAGGGGAACAGATACGCAGTATTTT.

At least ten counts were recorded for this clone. The chain's CDR3 is CASSLATRANEKLFF. The DNA of the CDR3 is TGTGCCAGCAGTTTGGCAACCAGGGCTAATGAAAAACTGTTTTTT. V usage is TRBV12-3 or TRBV12-4 and J usage is TRBJ1-4; weak D call: TRBD1 (5 bases). The CDR3 runs 15 residues. Trimming took 3 bases from V and 3 from J, leaving 11 bases between them.

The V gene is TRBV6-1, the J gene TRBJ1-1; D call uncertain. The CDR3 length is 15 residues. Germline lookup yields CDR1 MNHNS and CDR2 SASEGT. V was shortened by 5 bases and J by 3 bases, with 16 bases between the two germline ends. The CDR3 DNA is TGTGCCAGCAGTCAATGGACCACTGGGTACACTGAAGCTTTCTTT. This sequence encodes CASSQWTTGYTEAFF.

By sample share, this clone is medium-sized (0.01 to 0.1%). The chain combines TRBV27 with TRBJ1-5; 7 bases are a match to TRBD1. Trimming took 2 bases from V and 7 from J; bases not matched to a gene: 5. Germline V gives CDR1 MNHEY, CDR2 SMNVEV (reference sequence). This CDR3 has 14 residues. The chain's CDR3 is CASSLTGVAQPQHF. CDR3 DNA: TGTGCCAGCAGTTTAACAGGGGTCGCGCAGCCCCAGCATTTT.

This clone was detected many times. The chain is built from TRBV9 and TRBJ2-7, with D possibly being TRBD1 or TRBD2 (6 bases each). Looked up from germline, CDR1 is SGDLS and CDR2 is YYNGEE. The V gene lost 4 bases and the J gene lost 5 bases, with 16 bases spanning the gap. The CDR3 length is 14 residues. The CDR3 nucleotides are TGTGCCAGCAGCCCAGGCGGGACACACGACGAGCAGTACGTC. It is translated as CASSPGGTHDEQYV.

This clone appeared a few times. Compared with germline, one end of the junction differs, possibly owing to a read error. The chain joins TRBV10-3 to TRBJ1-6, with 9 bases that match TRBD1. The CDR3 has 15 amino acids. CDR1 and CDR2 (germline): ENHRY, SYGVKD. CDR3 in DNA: TGTTCCATCAGTCCCGGGACAGGGTACGTTTCACCCCTCCACTTT. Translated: CSISPGTGYVSPLHF.

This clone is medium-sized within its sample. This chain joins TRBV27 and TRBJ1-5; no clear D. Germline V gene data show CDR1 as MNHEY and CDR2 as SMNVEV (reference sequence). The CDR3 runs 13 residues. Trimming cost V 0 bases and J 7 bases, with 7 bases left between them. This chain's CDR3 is CASSLSTHQPQHF. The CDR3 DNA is TGTGCCAGCAGTTTATCGACCCACCAGCCCCAGCATTTT.

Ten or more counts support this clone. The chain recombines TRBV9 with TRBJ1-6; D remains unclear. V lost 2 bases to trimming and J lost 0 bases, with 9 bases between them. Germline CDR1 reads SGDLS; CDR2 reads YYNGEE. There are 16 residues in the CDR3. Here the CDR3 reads CASSVARSSYNSPLHF. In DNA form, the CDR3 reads TGTGCCAGCAGCGTCGCAAGGAGCTCCTATAATTCACCCCTCCACTTT. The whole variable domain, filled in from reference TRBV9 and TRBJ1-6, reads DSGVTQTPKHLITATGQRVTLRCSPRSGDLSVYWYQQSLDQGLQFLIQYYNGEERAKGNILERFSAQQFPDLHSELNLSSLELGDSALYFCASSVARSSYNSPLHFGNGTRLTVT.

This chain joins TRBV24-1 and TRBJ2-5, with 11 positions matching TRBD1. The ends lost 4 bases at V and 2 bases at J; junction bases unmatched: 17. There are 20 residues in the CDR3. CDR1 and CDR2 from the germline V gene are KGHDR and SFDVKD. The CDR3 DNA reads TGTGCCACCAGTGACCAAAGAAGGGACAGGGGGGCACTACGGCAAGAGACCCAGTACTTC. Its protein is CATSDQRRDRGALRQETQYF.